A single sample gave rise to the 9 T cell receptor beta chains below, sequenced in a study of T cell responses to AZD1222 COVID-19 vaccine. Some clones are missing from TCRdb's copy, which holds only in-frame ones; the method was immunoSEQ multiplex PCR. This table holds 100,000 to 110,000 clones, more than 75% found once. This sample comprised peripheral blood, obtained on day 0 of MenACWY control vaccination. The receptors were sampled from an adult in good health.

The sample holds one count of this clone. The chain has TRBV7-6 and TRBJ2-7; D might be TRBD1 or TRBD2, each matching 5 bases. CDR3 length: 16 residues. V was clipped by 0 bases and J by 2 bases, with 14 bases between them. Germline V gene lookup returns CDR1 SGHVS and CDR2 FNYEAQ. The CDR3 coding sequence is TGTGCCAGCAGCTTAGCGGGGACGGACGGAACCTACGAGCAGTACTTC. Translation: CASSLAGTDGTYEQYF.

This clone has a single count. This chain joins TRBV2 and TRBJ1-1; TRBD1 matches at 9 bases. Trimming at V came to 5 bases and at J to 4 bases, leaving 11 bases not matched to a gene. The CDR3 has 16 amino acids. Per germline, CDR1 SNHLY and CDR2 FYNNEI. Written as DNA, the CDR3 is TGTGCCAGCAGTCGACTCCCACAGGGGGCGTCCACTGAAGCTTTCTTT. Translation: CASSRLPQGASTEAFF.

This clone appeared a single time. The chain combines TRBV3-1 (or the pseudogene TRBV3-2) with TRBJ2-5; D call uncertain. The V and J ends lost 0 bases and 1 base respectively, with 9 bases between them. The CDR3 contains 15 residues. Germline V gene sequence: CDR1 LGHDT, CDR2 YNNKEL (reference sequence). CDR3 DNA sequence: TGTGCCAGCAGCCAAGATGGCCGCCGCCAAGAGACCCAGTACTTC. It yields the protein CASSQDGRRQETQYF.

This chain uses TRBV30 with TRBJ2-2, with D possibly TRBD1 on 5 matching bases. The V end lost 5 bases, the J end lost 3 bases, and 10 bases lay between the germline ends. Germline-derived CDR1 and CDR2 are GTSNPN and SVGIG (reference sequence). The CDR3 is 13 residues long. CDR3 sequence reads: CAWFETDTGELFF. Written as DNA, the CDR3 is TGTGCCTGGTTCGAGACAGACACCGGGGAGCTGTTTTTT.

The chain uses TRBV7-2 and TRBJ1-1; D gene uncertain. Per germline, CDR1 SGHTA and CDR2 FQGNSA. CDR3 length equals 12 residues. Trimming cost V 2 bases and J 4 bases, with 5 bases left between them. CDR3 DNA sequence: TGTGCCAGCAGCTTACAGGTCACTGAAGCTTTCTTT. Encoded protein: CASSLQVTEAFF.

The chain links TRBV6-2 or TRBV6-3 to TRBJ1-1; unclear D gene. This CDR3 region has 12 residues. V was trimmed by 5 bases and J by 12 bases, leaving 16 bases between them. The germline CDR1 and CDR2 sequences are MNHEY and SVGEGT. The CDR3 sequence is CASSHLDEGSFF. The CDR3 nucleotides are TGTGCCAGCAGTCACCTCGACGAAGGGTCTTTCTTT.

The chain uses TRBV6-5 and TRBJ1-2; the D gene is possibly TRBD1 (6 bases). CDR1 is MNHEY and CDR2 is SVGAGI in the germline V gene. The CDR3 sequence is 13 residues long. V was pared by 10 bases and J by 0 bases, with 12 bases between. This CDR3 reads CATWGQTNYGYTF. CDR3 DNA: TGTGCCACCTGGGGGCAGACTAACTATGGCTACACCTTC.

The rearrangement links TRBV6-5 to TRBJ2-2; D is ambiguous. Between the trimmed V and J ends, which lost 7 bases and 0 bases, there was a span of 9 bases. Per germline, CDR1 MNHEY and CDR2 SVGAGI. The CDR3 runs to 14 residues. The CDR3: CASKTTPNTGELFF. The DNA for the CDR3 is TGTGCCAGCAAGACGACACCGAACACCGGGGAGCTGTTTTTT.

The chain employs TRBV2 and TRBJ1-4, with D possibly TRBD1 on 5 matching bases. Deletions cut 5 bases from V and 1 base from J, with 8 bases between. Germline CDR1 SNHLY, CDR2 FYNNEI. The CDR3 loop spans 14 amino acids. CDR3 residues: CASSWTRTNEKLFF. The CDR3 nucleotides are TGTGCCAGCAGTTGGACAAGAACTAATGAAAAACTGTTTTTT.